Below, 9 T cell receptor beta chains from the same sample are listed, as sequenced in a study of T-cell memory formation after mild COVID-19. TCRdb passed the 5' RACE reads through MiXCR, listing each CDR3 protein once. The table lists under 200,000 distinct CDR3 sequences, 10% to 15% of them singletons, with 2.5% to 4% in the top ten. The sample consisted of PBMCs or a T cell subset sorted from them (not recorded which). The receptors shown here come from a man between 18 and 35 years old who had mild COVID-19 (a few samples of this study predate the infection). Cell type and time point are not known.

The chain couples TRBV7-6 to TRBJ2-1; D uncertain. Trimming shortened V by 5 bases and J by 9 bases, and 14 bases separated the two germline ends. The CDR3 has 13 residues. The germline V gene has CDR1 SGHVS and CDR2 FNYEAQ. The CDR3 is CASSSDHSREQFF. Here the CDR3 DNA reads TGTGCCAGCAGCAGCGACCATTCTCGTGAGCAGTTCTTC.

V and J are TRBV5-6 and TRBJ1-1, with 7 positions matching TRBD1. This CDR3 has 14 amino acids. V gave up 3 bases and J gave up 6 bases; unmatched junction bases: 8. Germline CDR1 and CDR2: SGHDT and YYEEEE. DNA of the CDR3: TGTGCCAGCAGCTCACTGAGGGGGCTCTCTGAAGCTTTCTTT. Its protein is CASSSLRGLSEAFF.

This clonotype was counted many times. The chain has TRBV5-1 and TRBJ2-6; 11 bases align to TRBD2. V lost 7 bases, J lost 3 bases, and 9 bases stayed unmatched. Germline loops: CDR1 SGHRS, CDR2 YFSETQ. CDR3 length: 17 amino acids. CDR3 residues: CASQIAGGPIGANVLTF. As DNA, the CDR3 is TGCGCCAGCCAGATAGCGGGGGGGCCGATTGGGGCCAACGTCCTGACTTTC.

The chain combines TRBV5-1 with TRBJ1-3; a possible D gene is TRBD1 (5 bases). V lost 4 bases to trimming and J lost 0 bases, with 17 bases between them. The CDR3 loop spans 17 amino acids. Per germline, CDR1 SGHRS and CDR2 YFSETQ. This CDR3 is CASSPGYRPASGNTIYF. The CDR3, as DNA: TGCGCCAGCAGCCCAGGCTACAGGCCTGCCTCTGGAAACACCATATATTTT.

The chain is built from TRBV9 and TRBJ2-1; maybe TRBD2 (7 bases). Trimming cost V 3 bases and J 8 bases, with 18 bases left between them. The CDR3 length is 15 residues. Per germline, CDR1 SGDLS and CDR2 YYNGEE. In nucleotides, the CDR3 is TGTGCCAGCAGCGAGGGGGGGACCGATGGGTATGAGCAGTTCTTC. This encodes CASSEGGTDGYEQFF.

The table lists this clonotype with a few counts. The genes are TRBV7-2 and TRBJ2-7; the D gene could be TRBD1 or TRBD2 (5 bases each). From germline, CDR1 is SGHTA and CDR2 FQGNSA. The CDR3 runs 16 residues. The V end was cut by 8 bases, the J end by 9 bases, with 29 bases between. The CDR3 loop reads CASRPPKPGRRSLQYV. The CDR3 nucleotides are TGTGCCAGCCGACCTCCTAAACCGGGACGAAGGTCATTGCAGTACGTC.

The chain carries TRBV2 and TRBJ2-1; 8 bases agree with TRBD1. V dropped 7 bases and J dropped 1; count of bases not matched to a gene: 6. The CDR3 totals 15 residues. Germline CDR1 is SNHLY and CDR2 is FYNNEI. The CDR3 region has the DNA TGTGCCAGCATTCCTGACAGGGGATCCTACAATGAGCAGTTCTTC. It translates to CASIPDRGSYNEQFF.

This chain connects TRBV5-1 to TRBJ1-1, with 7 nucleotides matching TRBD1. Germline CDR1 SGHRS, CDR2 YFSETQ. This CDR3 is 15 amino acids long. The trim removed 2 bases at V and 3 bases at J, leaving 7 bases unmatched. The CDR3 protein is CASSLQGHGDTEAFF. Here the CDR3 DNA reads TGCGCCAGCAGCTTACAGGGGCATGGGGACACTGAAGCTTTCTTT.

The J gene is TRBJ2-5, the V gene TRBV24-1, with a possible D match to TRBD1 (6 bases). V gave up 2 bases and J gave up 4 bases, with 13 bases separating them. Germline lookup yields CDR1 KGHDR and CDR2 SFDVKD. This CDR3 is built from 15 residues. The CDR3 here is CATSDSTTGGETQYF. The CDR3 DNA is TGTGCCACCAGTGATTCAACGACAGGAGGAGAGACCCAGTACTTC.